Presented here are 5 T cell receptor beta chains from one specimen sequenced in a study of regulatory T cells in long-lasting Graves disease. To make TCR beta libraries, researchers used iRepertoire HTBI primers and Arm-PCR of CDR3 regions. TCRdb passed the multiplex PCR reads through MiXCR, listing each CDR3 protein once. The sample carries 700,000 or so distinct CDR3 sequences, approximately 29% recorded once. Time point defined: persistent/refractory GD, antithyroid drugs over 5 years with positive TRAb. PBMCs provided the RNA from which the TCR library was made. The sample in question was peripheral blood mononuclear cells (PBMCs), obtained when the disease was refractory, from a patient treated with antithyroid drugs. These receptors came from a female donor with Graves disease.

CDR3: CASSLEEGVEWGVATGNTIYF. For the CDR3, the DNA is TGTGCCAGCAGCTTAGAGGAAGGCGTGGAATGGGGCGTCGCTACTGGAAACACCATATATTTT. V and J are TRBV7-2 and TRBJ1-3; possible D gene TRBD1, 5 bases. From germline, CDR1 is SGHTA and CDR2 FQGNSA. Trimming left V 1 base short and J 2 bases short, with 27 bases between. This CDR3 spans 21 amino acids. The full variable domain, in which reference TRBV7-2 and TRBJ1-3 provide the parts outside the CDR3, is GAGVSQSPSNKVTEKGKDVELRCDPISGHTALYWYRQSLGQGLEFLIYFQGNSAPDKSGLPSDRFSAERTGGSVSTLTIQRTQQEDSAVYLCASSLEEGVEWGVATGNTIYFGEGSWLTVV.

This clonotype was picked up a small number of times. The CDR3 sequence is CASTSSDSSRNGYTF. The CDR3 DNA reads as TGTGCCAGCACCTCAAGTGACAGCAGTAGAAATGGCTACACCTTC. The chain combines TRBV7-9 with TRBJ1-2; perhaps TRBD1 as D (5 bases). Trimming pared 7 bases from V and 6 bases from J, leaving 21 bases between. The CDR3 is 15 amino acids. CDR1 is SEHNR and CDR2 is FQNEAQ in the germline V gene (reference sequence).

The chain carries TRBV12-3 or TRBV12-4 and TRBJ1-4; D gene uncertain. The CDR3 contains 15 residues. Trimming removed 5 bases from V and 7 bases from J, with 17 bases in between. Written as DNA, the CDR3 is TGTGCCAGCAGTCCCCGGGGATTTTGGGGTGAAAAACTGTTTTTT. It codes for CASSPRGFWGEKLFF.

A few counts support this clonotype. The rearrangement links TRBV6-1 to TRBJ1-1; no firm D call. V lost 3 bases to trimming and J lost 0 bases, with 11 bases between them. Germline-derived CDR1 and CDR2 are MNHNS and SASEGT. The CDR3 contains 15 residues. CDR3 residues: CASSDSSGVNTEAFF. The CDR3 DNA reads TGTGCCAGCAGTGATTCCTCCGGGGTGAACACTGAAGCTTTCTTT.

This clonotype was seen ten or more times. The chain employs TRBV12-3 or TRBV12-4 and TRBJ1-1; 9 nucleotides agree with TRBD1. The CDR3 is 12 amino acids. Germline trimming cut 4 bases from V and 10 bases from J; bases unmatched to any gene: 4. The CDR3 bases are TGTGCCAGCAGTTCACACAGGGGGCCAGCTTTCTTT. Encoded protein: CASSSHRGPAFF.